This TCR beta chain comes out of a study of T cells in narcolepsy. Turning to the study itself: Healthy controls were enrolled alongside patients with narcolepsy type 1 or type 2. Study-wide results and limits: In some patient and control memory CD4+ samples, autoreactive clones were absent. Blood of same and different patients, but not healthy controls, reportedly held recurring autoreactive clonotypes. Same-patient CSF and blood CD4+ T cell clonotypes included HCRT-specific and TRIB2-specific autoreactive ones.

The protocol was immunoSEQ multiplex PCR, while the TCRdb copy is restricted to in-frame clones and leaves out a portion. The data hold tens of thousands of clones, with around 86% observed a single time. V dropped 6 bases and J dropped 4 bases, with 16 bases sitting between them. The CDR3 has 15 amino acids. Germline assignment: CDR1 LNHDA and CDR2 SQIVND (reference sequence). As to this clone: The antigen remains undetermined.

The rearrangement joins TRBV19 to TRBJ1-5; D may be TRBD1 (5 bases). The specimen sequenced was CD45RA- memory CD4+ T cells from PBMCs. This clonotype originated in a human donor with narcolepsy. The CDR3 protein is CASRTSGVQNQPQHF. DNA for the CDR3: TGTGCCAGTAGGACCTCGGGGGTACAGAATCAGCCCCAGCATTTT. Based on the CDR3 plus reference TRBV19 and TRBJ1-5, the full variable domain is DGGITQSPKYLFRKEGQNVTLSCEQNLNHDAMYWYRQDPGQGLRLIYYSQIVNDFQKGDIAEGYSVSREKKESFPLTVTSAQKNPTAFYLCASRTSGVQNQPQHFGDGTRLSIL.